One sample yielded the 9 T cell receptor beta chains listed below, sequenced in a study of OX40 agonist ivuxolimab in advanced cancers. The repertoire was sequenced with immunoSEQ multiplex PCR; TCRdb's copy has only in-frame clones and lacks some. The sample records about 60,000 clones, 86% being singletons. The specimen comprised CD4+ or CD8+ T cells sorted from blood, sampled in a trial of the OX40 agonist ivuxolimab. These receptors originate from an adult with an advanced solid tumor such as melanoma, head and neck, liver or kidney cancer.

The V gene is TRBV19, the J gene TRBJ2-3, with D unresolved. CDR3 size: 11 residues. Germline assignment: CDR1 LNHDA and CDR2 SQIVND (reference sequence). Trimming stripped 1 base from V and 7 bases from J, with 3 bases between. CDR3 DNA sequence: TGTGCCAGTAGTATAGCGAATACGCAGTATTTT. Its protein is CASSIANTQYF.

The chain combines TRBV11-3 with TRBJ1-1; no clear D gene. The CDR3 is made up of 15 amino acids. Germline V gene sequence: CDR1 SGHNT, CDR2 YENEEA. Trimming took off 5 bases at V and 4 bases at J, with 17 bases between the two ends. The CDR3 bases are TGTGCCAGCAGCGACCGGGGAGGGCCGGCCACTGAAGCTTTCTTT. It translates to CASSDRGGPATEAFF.

Points on this clone: Other DNA sequences in this specimen translate into the identical CDR3. This sequence joins TRBV6-1 and TRBJ1-6; D ambiguous. The CDR3 sequence is 13 residues long. CDR1 MNHNS and CDR2 SASEGT come from the germline V gene. The V end lost 11 bases, the J end lost 6 bases, and 14 bases lay between the germline ends. The CDR3 nucleotides are TGTGCCGGGCTGACGGAAAGTAATTCACCCCTCCACTTT. Protein product: CAGLTESNSPLHF.

In this sample, this clone turned up once. This chain connects TRBV12-5 to TRBJ2-5; D uncertain. Between the trimmed V and J ends, which lost 3 bases and 5 bases, there was a span of 4 bases. Germline V gives CDR1 LGHNT, CDR2 FRNRAP. The CDR3 has 11 residues. The CDR3, as DNA: TGTGCTAGTGGTTTTAGGGAGACCCAGTACTTC. Translated, it gives CASGFRETQYF.

The chain is built from TRBV2 and TRBJ1-4; no clear D. Trimming stripped 8 bases from V and 4 bases from J, with 8 bases between. This CDR3 is built from 12 residues. Germline V gene lookup returns CDR1 SNHLY and CDR2 FYNNEI. CDR3 amino acids: CASYGVNEKLFF. In DNA form, the CDR3 reads TGTGCCAGCTACGGTGTTAATGAAAAACTGTTTTTT.

The genes are TRBV10-3 and TRBJ2-2; TRBD2 aligns across 8 bases. V shed 7 bases and J 4 bases; nucleotides not matched to a gene: 14. The CDR3 extends over 17 amino acids. CDR1 ENHRY and CDR2 SYGVKD come from the germline V gene. The CDR3 DNA sequence: TGTGCCATCACCCGGACTAGCCGGGGCCAAAGCACCGGGGAGCTGTTTTTT. Translation: CAITRTSRGQSTGELFF.

This clone has only a few counts. The chain couples TRBV18 to TRBJ2-1; 7 positions agree with TRBD2. This CDR3 is built from 17 residues. Germline CDR1 is KGHSH and CDR2 is LQKENI. The V gene end was trimmed by 8 bases and the J gene end by 4 bases; junction bases not matched to a gene: 17. In DNA, the CDR3 is TGTGCCAGCCACCTAAGACCGAGCGGGGTTTCTTACAATGAGCAGTTCTTC. It translates to CASHLRPSGVSYNEQFF.

This clone was observed a few times. CDR3: CASSYLTGGHGYTF. CDR3 bases: TGTGCCAGCAGTTACCTGACAGGAGGTCATGGCTACACCTTC. The chain couples TRBV6-5 to TRBJ1-2, with a tentative D call TRBD1 (6 bases). Germline assignment: CDR1 MNHEY and CDR2 SVGAGI. V was cut by 2 bases and J by 6 bases, with 13 bases left in between. The CDR3 covers 14 residues.

On this clone: The sample contains more than one DNA sequence encoding this CDR3. The rearrangement links TRBV7-2 to TRBJ2-1; D may correspond to TRBD1 or TRBD2 (5 bases each). There are 14 residues in the CDR3. Trimming took off 2 bases at V and 5 bases at J, with 10 bases between the two ends. The germline V gene has CDR1 SGHTA and CDR2 FQGNSA. CDR3 region: CASSLNGADNEQFF. The CDR3 DNA sequence: TGTGCCAGCAGCTTAAACGGGGCGGACAATGAGCAGTTCTTC.